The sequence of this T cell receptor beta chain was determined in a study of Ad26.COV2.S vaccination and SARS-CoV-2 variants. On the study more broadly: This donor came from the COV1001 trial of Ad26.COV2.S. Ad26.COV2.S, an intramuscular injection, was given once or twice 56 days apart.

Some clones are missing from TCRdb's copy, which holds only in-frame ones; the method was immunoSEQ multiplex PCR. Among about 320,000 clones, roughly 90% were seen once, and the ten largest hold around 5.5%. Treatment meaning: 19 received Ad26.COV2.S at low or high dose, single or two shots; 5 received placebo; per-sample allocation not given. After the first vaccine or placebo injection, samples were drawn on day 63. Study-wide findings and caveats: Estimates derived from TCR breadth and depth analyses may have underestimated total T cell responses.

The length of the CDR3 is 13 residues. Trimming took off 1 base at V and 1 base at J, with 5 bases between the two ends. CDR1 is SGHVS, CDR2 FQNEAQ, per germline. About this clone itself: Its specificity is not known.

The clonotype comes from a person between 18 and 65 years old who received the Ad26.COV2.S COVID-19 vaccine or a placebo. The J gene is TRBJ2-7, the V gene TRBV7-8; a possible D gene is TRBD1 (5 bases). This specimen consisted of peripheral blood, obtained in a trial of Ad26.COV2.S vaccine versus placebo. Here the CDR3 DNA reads TGTGCCAGCAGCTTAGACAGGTCCTACGAGCAGTACGTC. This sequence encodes CASSLDRSYEQYV.